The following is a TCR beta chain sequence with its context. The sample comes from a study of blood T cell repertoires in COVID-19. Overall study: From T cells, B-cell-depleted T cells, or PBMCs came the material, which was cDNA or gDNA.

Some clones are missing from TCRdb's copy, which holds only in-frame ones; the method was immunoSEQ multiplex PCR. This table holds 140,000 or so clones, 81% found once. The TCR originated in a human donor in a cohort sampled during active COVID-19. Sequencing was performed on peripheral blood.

CDR3 sequence reads: CASSHGLAGYEQYF. The CDR3 nucleotides read TGTGCCAGCAGCCACGGACTAGCGGGGTACGAGCAGTACTTC. This chain joins TRBV7-2 and TRBJ2-7; 12 nucleotides align to TRBD2. The CDR3 length is 14 residues. The V and J ends lost 5 bases and 4 bases, in that order; junction bases with no gene match: 3. CDR1 and CDR2 (germline): SGHTA, FQGNSA.